Presented here are 9 T cell receptor beta chains from one specimen sequenced in a study of shared clonotypes between healthy human individuals. Profiled with immunoSEQ multiplex PCR; TCRdb holds only in-frame clones, not every one. This table has over a million clones, about 70% appearing once. The source material was memory CD4+ T cells sorted from blood. Subset in this sample: CD45RA-negative fraction. Source of these receptors: a young man in good health.

Turning to this clone: A read error is the likely source, as a far larger clone sits one nucleotide away. The identical CDR3 is also encoded by other nucleotide sequences in the sample. The chain couples TRBV25-1 to TRBJ2-6; maybe TRBD2 (7 bases). The length of the CDR3 is 16 residues. Per germline, CDR1 MGHDK and CDR2 SYGVNS. Trimming left V 1 base short and J 4 bases short, with 11 bases between. CDR3 sequence: CASSEWGGPGANVLTF. For the CDR3, the DNA is TGTGCCAGCAGTGAATGGGGGGGGCCCGGGGCCAACGTCCTGACTTTC.

V gene TRBV2 combines with J gene TRBJ2-7; 12 nucleotides match TRBD2. Germline CDR1 is SNHLY and CDR2 is FYNNEI. The CDR3 contains 17 residues. Losses at the gene ends were 5 bases for V and 4 bases for J; bases not matched to a gene: 12. Written as DNA, the CDR3 is TGTGCCAGCAGTATGACTAGCGGGGGACTAGTGGGGTACGAGCAGTACTTC. This encodes CASSMTSGGLVGYEQYF.

The chain employs TRBV7-2 and TRBJ1-5; 9 bases align to TRBD1. CDR1 and CDR2 from the germline V gene are SGHTA and FQGNSA. V was clipped by 4 bases and J by 7 bases; unmatched bases: 8. This CDR3 region has 15 residues. The CDR3 coding sequence is TGTGCCAGCAGCTACAGGACAGGGGATAGACAGCCCCAGCATTTT. It codes for CASSYRTGDRQPQHF.

The chain has TRBV9 and TRBJ1-4; 10 bases fit TRBD1. The CDR3 has 16 residues. The trim removed 4 bases at V and 3 bases at J, leaving 6 bases unmatched. Germline-derived CDR1 and CDR2 are SGDLS and YYNGEE. CDR3 DNA sequence: TGTGCCAGCAGCTTAAGACAGGGGGCTTCTAATGAAAAACTGTTTTTT. This translates into CASSLRQGASNEKLFF.

The J gene is TRBJ2-2, the V gene TRBV7-4; D ambiguous. Germline V CDR1 and CDR2: SGHVT, SQSDAQ. CDR3 length equals 11 residues. Trimming took 6 bases from V and 1 from J, leaving 0 bases between them. Here the CDR3 reads CASRNTGELFF. In DNA, the CDR3 is TGTGCCAGCAGGAACACCGGGGAGCTGTTTTTT.

The table lists this clone with a few counts. This chain joins TRBV4-1 and TRBJ2-1; D not certain. V was shortened by 0 bases and J by 10 bases, with 13 bases between the two germline ends. This CDR3 has 14 residues. Germline lookup yields CDR1 MGHRA and CDR2 YSYEKL. Here the CDR3 reads CASSQDSLAREQFF. DNA of the CDR3: TGCGCCAGCAGCCAAGATTCGTTAGCAAGGGAGCAGTTCTTC.

Notes on this clone: Relative to the germline gene, one junction end is altered; a read error may explain this. This chain uses TRBV7-2 with TRBJ2-3, with 7 bases identical to TRBD2. The CDR3 contains 14 residues. Germline V CDR1 and CDR2: SGHTA, FQGNSA. The CDR3 sequence: CASRLAGHTDTQYF. The CDR3 nucleotides read TGTGCCAGCAGATTAGCGGGCCATACAGATACGCAGTATTTT.

This clone has just one count. This chain links TRBV19 with TRBJ1-6; 9 positions match TRBD1. J lost 10 bases, V lost 6 bases, and 16 bases had no gene match. This CDR3 comprises 17 residues. CDR1 LNHDA and CDR2 SQIVND come from the germline V gene (reference sequence). Here the CDR3 reads CASRLTRAGTGSSPLHF. For the CDR3, the DNA is TGTGCCAGTAGACTTACACGAGCAGGGACAGGGTCCTCACCCCTCCACTTT. Together with reference TRBV19 and TRBJ1-6, the CDR3 gives the full variable domain: DGGITQSPKYLFRKEGQNVTLSCEQNLNHDAMYWYRQDPGQGLRLIYYSQIVNDFQKGDIAEGYSVSREKKESFPLTVTSAQKNPTAFYLCASRLTRAGTGSSPLHFGNGTRLTVT.

This clone was seen a handful of times. This sequence joins TRBV27 and TRBJ2-7; TRBD1 is a possible D gene (6 bases). Germline V gene lookup returns CDR1 MNHEY and CDR2 SMNVEV (reference sequence). The germline V and J ends were trimmed by 4 bases and 6 bases, with 16 bases remaining between them. This CDR3 has 14 amino acids. The CDR3 coding sequence is TGTGCCAGCAGTTCATCCGGGACACCGGGCGAGCAGTACTTC. It is translated as CASSSSGTPGEQYF.